A selection of T cell receptor beta chains follows, all from one sample in a study of T cells in Graves' hyperthyroidism and ophthalmopathy. TCRdb processed the multiplex PCR reads anew with MiXCR; each CDR3 protein has one entry. The sample lists roughly 640,000 distinct CDR3 sequences; 16% were seen once. Material for sequencing was blood. Receptors originate from a woman aged 40 to 55 with Graves' ophthalmopathy. Both conserved end residues are part of each CDR3. Fields, in order: J gene, clone size, D gene, V gene, CDR3 DNA, CDR3 protein. The D gene is left open where the match is weak. Expanded clones get a size class; other rows say once, few or many, or leave the size out.

TRBJ1-5,many,TRBD1,TRBV6-1,TGTGCCAGCGGCGGACAGGGGTCGGGTCAGCCCCAGCATTTT,CASGGQGSGQPQHF
TRBJ2-2,many,TRBD1,TRBV7-3,TGTGCCAGCAGCTTAGTAGGGGGCAGGACCGGGGAGCTGTTTTTT,CASSLVGGRTGELFF
TRBJ1-1,.,TRBD1,TRBV2,TGTGCCAGCAGTGTCAGGGGGCAGAACACTGAAGCTTTCTTT,CASSVRGQNTEAFF
TRBJ2-7,.,.,TRBV5-5,TGTGCCAGCAGCTCAACTCCCGGCCGGGCCCCTGGGACCTACGAGCAGTACTTC,CASSSTPGRAPGTYEQYF
TRBJ1-2,once,.,TRBV10-3,TGTGCCATCTCGTTGGGGTATGGCTACACCTTC,CAISLGYGYTF
TRBJ2-1,many,TRBD2,TRBV5-1,TGCGCCAGCAGGCCGACTAGCGGGTACGGCAATGAGCAGTTCTTC,CASRPTSGYGNEQFF
TRBJ2-5,many,TRBD2,TRBV2,TGTGCCAGCAGTGCCCTAGGGACTAGCGGGAGGGAGACCCAGTACTTC,CASSALGTSGRETQYF
TRBJ2-3,many,.,TRBV5-6,TGTGCCAGCAGCTTGGAATACGGCAGGGGAACAGATACGCAGTATTTT,CASSLEYGRGTDTQYF
TRBJ2-3,many,.,TRBV7-3,TGTGCCAGCAGCTTAACGGCAGGGGCCAGCACAGATACGCAGTATTTT,CASSLTAGASTDTQYF
TRBJ2-5,many,TRBD2,TRBV12-3/TRBV12-4,TGTGCCAGCAGTCCTAGGACTAGTTCGGAGACCCAGTACTTC,CASSPRTSSETQYF
TRBJ2-5,many,TRBD2,TRBV28,TGTGCCAGCAGTTTATATGGGGAGGGACTAGCCCGGGAGACCCAGTACTTC,CASSLYGEGLARETQYF
TRBJ2-7,.,TRBD2,TRBV6-2/TRBV6-3,TGTGCCAGCAGCGACCTACTAGCGGGAGCCGGCGAGCAGTACTTC,CASSDLLAGAGEQYF